This T cell receptor (beta chain) was sequenced in a study of blood T cell repertoires in COVID-19. Across the study: COVID-19 samples, acute and convalescent, were from the United States, Italy and Spain.

CDR3 length: 16 residues. As handled by the study authors: Estimates of nucleated cell counts were drawn from the amplification of reference gene primers. Produced via immunoSEQ multiplex PCR; TCRdb's table is partial and in-frame only. The V and J calls and the clone size are those of that table, but D and trimming were determined from the DNA. The data contain 130,000 or so clones, around four fifths of them singletons. The sample comprised peripheral blood. The clonotype comes from a man between 60 and 75 years old with active or convalescent COVID-19. This chain links TRBV21-1 with TRBJ2-5; TRBD2, the table's D call, was not compared with the DNA. TRBV21-1 represents a pseudogene. The CDR3 bases are TGTGCCAGCAGCAAGCCGCCGGGACTAGAAGGGCAGACCCAGTACTTC. Its translation is CASSKPPGLEGQTQYF.